Listed below are T cell receptor beta chains from one sample, sequenced in a study of cytomegalovirus exposure and HLA in healthy donors. Clones were read by immunoSEQ multiplex PCR, and TCRdb kept only the in-frame ones, dropping some. This table holds roughly 100,000 clones, approximately 86% found once. Specimen: PBMCs. These receptor sequences come from a woman between 18 and 30 years old in good health and CMV-seropositive. The CDR3 runs from the conserved cysteine through the conserved F or W. D genes are given only for firm matches. Some rows mark clone size as missing; the rest say once, few, many or name a class of expanded clone.

j_gene	d_gene	abundance	v_gene	CDR3nt	CDR3aa
TRBJ2-7	NA	NA	TRBV27	TGTGCCAGCAGTTTATTAGGACAGATCCACGAGCAGTACTTC	CASSLLGQIHEQYF
TRBJ2-7	NA	once	TRBV10-3	TGTGCCATCAGTGAGACGGACAGAGACTCCTACGAGCAGTACTTC	CAISETDRDSYEQYF
TRBJ2-1	NA	NA	TRBV30	TGTGCCTGGAGTGTCGAACGGGGTGGGGGGAGTGAGCAGTTCTTC	CAWSVERGGGSEQFF
TRBJ1-4	TRBD1	NA	TRBV10-3	TGTGCCATCAGTGAGTCCGACAGGGGTTATGAAAAACTGTTTTTT	CAISESDRGYEKLFF
TRBJ1-1	NA	NA	TRBV6-6	TGTGCCAGCAGTTACCAGATGAACACTGAAGCTTTCTTT	CASSYQMNTEAFF
TRBJ2-1	TRBD2	NA	TRBV7-9	TGTGCCAGCAGCTTAGTGGGACTAGCGGGAGGGCGTTCCTACAATGAGCAGTTCTTC	CASSLVGLAGGRSYNEQFF
TRBJ1-3	TRBD1	NA	TRBV18	TGTGCCAGCTCACCACTTCGGAGCGGACAGGTCCTCTCTGGAAACACCATATATTTT	CASSPLRSGQVLSGNTIYF
TRBJ1-5	NA	NA	TRBV29-1	TGCAGCGTTGGAGGACAGCCTAATCAGCCCCAGCATTTT	CSVGGQPNQPQHF
TRBJ2-3	NA	NA	TRBV6-4	TGTGCCAGCAGTGACTCGTTGAGGTCAGATACGCAGTATTTT	CASSDSLRSDTQYF
TRBJ2-2	NA	once	TRBV29-1	TGCAGCGTTGAGACTTCCCACACCGGGGAGCTGTTTTTT	CSVETSHTGELFF
TRBJ1-1	TRBD1	NA	TRBV5-1	TGCGCCAGCAGACCCGGGACAGGGGGCAGCACTGAAGCTTTCTTT	CASRPGTGGSTEAFF
TRBJ2-7	TRBD1	NA	TRBV4-1	TGCGCCAGCAGCCAAGGTGACAGGGGCTACGAGCAGTACTTC	CASSQGDRGYEQYF
TRBJ2-7	TRBD2	NA	TRBV10-1	TGCGCCAGCAGTGACCCCGGTAGCGGGATCAACGAGCAGTACTTC	CASSDPGSGINEQYF
TRBJ2-1	NA	NA	TRBV4-2	TGTGCCAGCAGCCAGGCCCAGGGAGGTGAGCAGTTCTTC	CASSQAQGGEQFF
TRBJ2-3	TRBD2	NA	TRBV29-1	TGCAGCGTTGAAGGCGGGAGACCCCGCCCAGATACGCAGTATTTT	CSVEGGRPRPDTQYF